These 29 T cell receptor beta chains were sequenced from one sample in a study of cytomegalovirus exposure and HLA in healthy donors. The protocol was immunoSEQ multiplex PCR, while the TCRdb copy is restricted to in-frame clones and leaves out a portion. The top ten hold 0.9% to 1.1% of the sample, which has approximately 270,000 clones, 80% to 90% seen once. The sample consisted of PBMCs. These receptors originate from a woman in her late teens or twenties in good health and CMV-seronegative.

The chain is built from TRBV11-3 and TRBJ2-7; D is perhaps TRBD2 (6 bases). The ends were cut back, 5 bases at V and 3 bases at J, with 14 bases in the middle. Germline V gene data show CDR1 as SGHNT and CDR2 as YENEEA. CDR3 size: 14 residues. The CDR3 DNA reads as TGTGCCAGCAGCCCATCCCGCGGGGTCTACGAGCAGTACTTC. Amino acid sequence: CASSPSRGVYEQYF. The full variable domain, completed using reference TRBV11-3 and TRBJ2-7, is EAGVVQSPRYKIIEKKQPVAFWCNPISGHNTLYWYLQNLGQGPELLIRYENEEAVDDSQLPKDRFSAERLKGVDSTLKIQPAELGDSAVYLCASSPSRGVYEQYFGPGTRLTVT.

V gene TRBV14 combines with J gene TRBJ1-2; 10 bases align to TRBD1. Per the germline V gene, CDR1 is SGHDN and CDR2 is FVKESK. The CDR3 is 13 amino acids. V trimming: 7 bases; J trimming: 5 bases; junction bases outside the gene matches: 4. CDR3 sequence (DNA): TGTGCCAGCACCCGGGACAGGGGTTATGGCTACACCTTC. Protein: CASTRDRGYGYTF.

V gene TRBV6-1 combines with J gene TRBJ2-3; 9 nucleotides line up with TRBD1. Per the germline V gene, CDR1 is MNHNS and CDR2 is SASEGT. V lost 11 bases and J lost 5; bases outside the gene matches: 5. This CDR3 region has 12 residues. For the CDR3, the DNA is TGTGCCGGCGGACAGGGGCGAGATACGCAGTATTTT. This encodes CAGGQGRDTQYF.

This chain connects TRBV18 to TRBJ1-1, with TRBD1 matching 7 bases. This CDR3 is built from 14 residues. V lost 1 base, J lost 10 bases, and 9 bases stayed unmatched. Looked up from germline, CDR1 is KGHSH and CDR2 is LQKENI. The CDR3, as DNA: TGTGCCAGCTCACCACAACAGGGGACTGATGGAGCTTTCTTT. As protein: CASSPQQGTDGAFF.

V is TRBV6-4 and J is TRBJ2-2; 9 bases fit TRBD2. V was pared by 0 bases and J by 6 bases, with 2 bases of the junction left unmatched. Per germline, CDR1 MRHNA and CDR2 SNTAGT. The CDR3 covers 15 residues. The CDR3 reads CASSDSAGGPGELFF. DNA of the CDR3: TGTGCCAGCAGTGACTCGGCGGGGGGGCCCGGGGAGCTGTTTTTT.

A few counts support this clone. This sequence joins TRBV2 and TRBJ2-7; D ambiguous. This CDR3 has 11 amino acids. V dropped 8 bases and J dropped 3 bases, with 8 bases sitting between them. Germline V lookup: CDR1 SNHLY, CDR2 FYNNEI. The CDR3 DNA is TGTGCCAGCTACCTAGTCTACGAGCAGTACTTC. Amino acids: CASYLVYEQYF.

CDR3 region: CASSLKGGYEQYF. Here the CDR3 DNA reads TGTGCCAGCAGTTTAAAGGGGGGGTACGAGCAGTACTTC. The rearrangement uses TRBV27 and TRBJ2-7; a possible D gene is TRBD2 (7 bases). The germline V and J ends were trimmed by 2 bases and 4 bases, with 9 bases remaining between them. The CDR3 length is 13 residues. CDR1 and CDR2 from the germline V gene are MNHEY and SMNVEV (reference sequence).

The chain couples TRBV30 to TRBJ2-5, with TRBD2 identical over 16 bases. The CDR3 length is 15 residues. Germline CDR1 and CDR2: GTSNPN and SVGIG (reference sequence). The trim removed 7 bases at V and 5 bases at J, leaving 7 bases unmatched. The CDR3 DNA follows: TGTGCCTTGGGACTAGCGGGAGGGCCGGGTGAGACCCAGTACTTC. It translates to CALGLAGGPGETQYF.

The chain couples TRBV4-1 to TRBJ1-2, with D maybe TRBD1 (6 bases). V was clipped by 0 bases and J by 5 bases, with 13 bases between them. Germline V CDR1 and CDR2: MGHRA, YSYEKL. This CDR3 has 15 residues. The CDR3 sequence: CASSQDPDRSYGYTF. The CDR3 DNA is TGCGCCAGCAGCCAAGATCCGGACAGATCTTATGGCTACACCTTC.

This chain uses TRBV7-7 with TRBJ2-2; 7 positions agree with TRBD1. J lost 3 bases, V lost 5 bases, and 9 bases had no gene match. CDR1 and CDR2 (germline): SSHAT, FNYEAQ (reference sequence). The CDR3 is 16 residues long. CDR3 nucleotides: TGTGCCAGCAGCCTGAGCCGGGACAGAGACACCGGGGAGCTGTTTTTT. Protein: CASSLSRDRDTGELFF.

The rearrangement uses TRBV6-5 and TRBJ1-1; 8 bases line up with TRBD1. This CDR3 has 15 residues. J was trimmed by 7 bases and V by 6 bases; bases with no gene match: 13. CDR1 and CDR2 (germline): MNHEY, SVGAGI. CDR3 sequence (DNA): TGTGCCAGCAGACCTTCCACGGACAGGGCTGTTGAAGCTTTCTTT. Encoded protein: CASRPSTDRAVEAFF.

V and J are TRBV4-3 and TRBJ2-1; tentative D call: TRBD2 (5 bases). Germline CDR1 LGHNA, CDR2 YSLEER. The length of the CDR3 is 15 residues. Trimming cost V 0 bases and J 7 bases, with 13 bases left between them. Here the CDR3 reads CASSQEGWGENEQFF. In nucleotides, the CDR3 is TGCGCCAGCAGCCAAGAGGGATGGGGAGAGAATGAGCAGTTCTTC.

The V gene is TRBV10-1, the J gene TRBJ2-5; D remains ambiguous. The ends were cut back, 2 bases at V and 2 bases at J, with 6 bases in the middle. The CDR3 covers 13 residues. Germline V CDR1 and CDR2: WNHNN, SYGVQD (reference sequence). The CDR3 nucleotides read TGCGCCAGCAGTGAGGGTCAGCAAGAGACCCAGTACTTC. It codes for CASSEGQQETQYF.

The chain is built from TRBV7-8 and TRBJ1-2; 8 bases are a match to TRBD1. The V gene end was trimmed by 5 bases and the J gene end by 7 bases; junction bases not matched to a gene: 6. The CDR3 is 13 amino acids. Per germline, CDR1 SGHVS and CDR2 FQNEAQ. The CDR3 DNA follows: TGTGCCAGCAGCCGACAGGGGCAGGGTGGCTACACCTTC. This sequence encodes CASSRQGQGGYTF.

This clone was recorded only once. The V and J genes are TRBV28 and TRBJ2-5, with TRBD1 identical over 10 bases. The V gene's germline CDR1 is MDHEN and CDR2 SYDVKM. The CDR3 covers 13 residues. V gave up 7 bases and J gave up 4 bases; unmatched junction bases: 3. This chain's CDR3 is CASTDRGRETQYF. CDR3 bases: TGTGCCAGCACAGACAGGGGGCGAGAGACCCAGTACTTC.

The chain combines TRBV9 with TRBJ2-7; D perhaps matches TRBD1 (6 bases). The CDR3 loop spans 12 amino acids. Germline assignment: CDR1 SGDLS and CDR2 YYNGEE. Trimming took 4 bases from V and 3 from J, leaving 8 bases between them. As DNA, the CDR3 is TGTGCCAGCAGCTTGGACAGCTACGAGCAGTACTTC. This codes for CASSLDSYEQYF.

This chain connects TRBV14 to TRBJ2-1, with D perhaps matching TRBD1 (6 bases). Germline CDR1 and CDR2: SGHDN and FVKESK. The CDR3 is 16 amino acids. V lost 4 bases and J 3 bases, leaving 16 bases between the germline ends. The CDR3 loop is CASSPQGHGGYNEQFF. The CDR3 DNA is TGTGCCAGCAGCCCACAGGGACACGGAGGCTACAATGAGCAGTTCTTC.

The chain carries TRBV28 and TRBJ1-2; TRBD1 aligns across 9 bases. V gave up 6 bases and J gave up 1 base; unmatched junction bases: 3. The CDR3 loop spans 14 amino acids. Germline-derived CDR1 and CDR2 are MDHEN and SYDVKM. The CDR3 DNA follows: TGTGCCAGCAGACAGGGGGCGGGTAACTATGGCTACACCTTC. Its translation is CASRQGAGNYGYTF.

This sequence joins TRBV12-5 and TRBJ1-1; 7 bases align to TRBD1. The CDR3 consists of 16 residues. Trimming at V came to 2 bases and at J to 5 bases, leaving 11 bases not matched to a gene. Germline V gene lookup returns CDR1 LGHNT and CDR2 FRNRAP. The CDR3 region is CASGLPLQGPGTEAFF. DNA for the CDR3: TGTGCTAGTGGTTTGCCACTACAGGGGCCGGGGACTGAAGCTTTCTTT.

The rearrangement links TRBV2 to TRBJ2-5, with D tentatively TRBD1 (7 bases). CDR1 is SNHLY and CDR2 is FYNNEI in the germline V gene. The CDR3 loop spans 15 amino acids. With 4 bases removed from V and 4 bases from J, the gap between germline ends came to 16 bases. The CDR3 protein is CASSAQGLGGETQYF. The CDR3 DNA follows: TGTGCCAGCAGTGCACAGGGGTTGGGGGGAGAGACCCAGTACTTC.

The genes are TRBV7-6 and TRBJ2-5; D remains unclear. V was shortened by 2 bases and J by 4 bases, with 8 bases between the two germline ends. Germline-derived CDR1 and CDR2 are SGHVS and FNYEAQ. The CDR3 extends over 13 amino acids. The DNA for the CDR3 is TGTGCCAGCAGCTTAACCTATGGAGAGACCCAGTACTTC. It yields the protein CASSLTYGETQYF. The full variable domain, with the rest looked up from reference TRBV7-6 and TRBJ2-5, is GAGVSQSPRYKVTKRGQDVALRCDPISGHVSLYWYRQALGQGPEFLTYFNYEAQQDKSGLPNDRFSAERPEGSISTLTIQRTEQRDSAMYRCASSLTYGETQYFGPGTRLLVL.

The V gene is TRBV27, the J gene TRBJ2-7; a possible D gene is TRBD2 (6 bases). Looked up from germline, CDR1 is MNHEY and CDR2 is SMNVEV (reference sequence). The CDR3 consists of 13 residues. V was pared by 3 bases and J by 3 bases, with 9 bases between. Here the CDR3 reads CASSFIADYEQYF. The CDR3 region has the DNA TGTGCCAGCAGTTTTATAGCGGACTACGAGCAGTACTTC.

The genes are TRBV7-6 and TRBJ2-3; the D is unclear. Germline V gives CDR1 SGHVS, CDR2 FNYEAQ. V lost 5 bases and J 0 bases, leaving 9 bases between the germline ends. CDR3 size: 14 residues. CDR3 sequence reads: CASSHEASTDTQYF. CDR3 sequence (DNA): TGTGCCAGCAGCCACGAGGCCAGCACAGATACGCAGTATTTT.

The chain couples TRBV13 to TRBJ2-3; TRBD1 matches 9 bases. V shed 5 bases and J 5 bases; nucleotides not matched to a gene: 8. The germline CDR1 and CDR2 sequences are PRHDT and FYEKMQ (reference sequence). The CDR3 has 15 residues. The CDR3, as DNA: TGTGCCAGCAGCACCCGGGACAGGGTAAGAGATACGCAGTATTTT. Its translation is CASSTRDRVRDTQYF.

This chain joins TRBV5-1 and TRBJ1-2; no firm D call. Germline assignment: CDR1 SGHRS and CDR2 YFSETQ. V was shortened by 1 base and J by 0 bases, with 7 bases between the two germline ends. The CDR3 is 14 amino acids. CDR3: CASSLSGANYGYTF. The CDR3, as DNA: TGCGCCAGCAGCTTGTCGGGAGCTAACTATGGCTACACCTTC.

The chain combines TRBV11-3 with TRBJ2-7; 7 positions match TRBD2. V lost 5 bases and J lost 0; bases outside the gene matches: 10. The CDR3 covers 16 residues. Germline CDR1 is SGHNT and CDR2 is YENEEA. CDR3 protein: CASSGGEGRYSYEQYF. The CDR3 nucleotides are TGTGCCAGCAGCGGAGGGGAGGGGCGGTACTCCTACGAGCAGTACTTC.

The chain links TRBV19 to TRBJ1-1; D is unresolved. V gave up 6 bases and J gave up 8 bases, with 13 bases separating them. Germline V lookup: CDR1 LNHDA, CDR2 SQIVND (reference sequence). The CDR3 contains 12 residues. The CDR3 DNA reads TGTGCCAGTAGACAGACAAGGTGGGAAGCTTTCTTT. It encodes CASRQTRWEAFF.

Only a few counts were recorded for this clone. The J gene is TRBJ1-2, the V gene TRBV14; D perhaps matches TRBD1 (5 bases). Germline loops: CDR1 SGHDN, CDR2 FVKESK. V shed 2 bases and J shed 3 bases, with 19 bases lying between them. The CDR3 is made up of 17 amino acids. The CDR3 spells CASSQIPRGPFDYGYTF. Written as DNA, the CDR3 is TGTGCCAGCAGCCAAATACCAAGGGGTCCCTTTGACTATGGCTACACCTTC. The complete variable domain, with remaining parts taken from reference TRBV14 and TRBJ1-2, reads EAGVTQFPSHSVIEKGQTVTLRCDPISGHDNLYWYRRVMGKEIKFLLHFVKESKQDESGMPNNRFLAERTGGTYSTLKVQPAELEDSGVYFCASSQIPRGPFDYGYTFGSGTRLTVV.

This clone was detected only once. V usage is TRBV7-2 and J usage is TRBJ1-4; TRBD1 matches at 9 bases. Trimming took 3 bases from V and 8 from J; bases not matched to a gene: 4. The CDR3 is made up of 14 amino acids. Per the germline V gene, CDR1 is SGHTA and CDR2 is FQGNSA. CDR3 coding DNA: TGTGCCAGCAGCTTGGGACAGGGAGGAGAAAAACTGTTTTTT. Amino acids: CASSLGQGGEKLFF.